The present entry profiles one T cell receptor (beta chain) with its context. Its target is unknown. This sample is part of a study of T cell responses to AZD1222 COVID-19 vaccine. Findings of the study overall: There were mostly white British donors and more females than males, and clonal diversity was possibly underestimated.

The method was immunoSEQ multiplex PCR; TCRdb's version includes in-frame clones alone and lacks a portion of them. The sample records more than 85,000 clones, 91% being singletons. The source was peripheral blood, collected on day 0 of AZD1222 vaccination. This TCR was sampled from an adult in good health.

DNA of the CDR3: TGCGCCAGCAGCTTGGCGGTAGCGGGCACAGATACGCAGTATTTT. Protein: CASSLAVAGTDTQYF. V gene TRBV5-1 combines with J gene TRBJ2-3, with D possibly TRBD2 on 6 matching bases. Trimming removed 0 bases at V and 1 base at J, with 9 bases between. The CDR3 extends over 15 amino acids. Germline lookup yields CDR1 SGHRS and CDR2 YFSETQ.